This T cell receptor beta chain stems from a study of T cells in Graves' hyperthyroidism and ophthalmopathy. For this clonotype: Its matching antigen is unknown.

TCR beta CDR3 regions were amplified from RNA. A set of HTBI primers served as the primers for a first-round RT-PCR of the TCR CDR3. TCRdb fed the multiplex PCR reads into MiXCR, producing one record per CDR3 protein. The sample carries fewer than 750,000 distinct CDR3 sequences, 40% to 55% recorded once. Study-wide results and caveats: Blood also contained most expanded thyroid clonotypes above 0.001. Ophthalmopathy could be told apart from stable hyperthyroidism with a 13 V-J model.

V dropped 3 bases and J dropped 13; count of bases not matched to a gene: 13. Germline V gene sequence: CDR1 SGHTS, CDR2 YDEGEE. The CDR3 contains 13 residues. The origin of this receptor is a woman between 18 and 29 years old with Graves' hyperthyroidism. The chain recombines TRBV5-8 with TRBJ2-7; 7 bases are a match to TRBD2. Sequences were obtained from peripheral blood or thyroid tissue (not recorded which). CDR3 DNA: TGTGCCAGCAGCTCGAAGAGCGGGGCCCTCATATACTTC. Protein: CASSSKSGALIYF.